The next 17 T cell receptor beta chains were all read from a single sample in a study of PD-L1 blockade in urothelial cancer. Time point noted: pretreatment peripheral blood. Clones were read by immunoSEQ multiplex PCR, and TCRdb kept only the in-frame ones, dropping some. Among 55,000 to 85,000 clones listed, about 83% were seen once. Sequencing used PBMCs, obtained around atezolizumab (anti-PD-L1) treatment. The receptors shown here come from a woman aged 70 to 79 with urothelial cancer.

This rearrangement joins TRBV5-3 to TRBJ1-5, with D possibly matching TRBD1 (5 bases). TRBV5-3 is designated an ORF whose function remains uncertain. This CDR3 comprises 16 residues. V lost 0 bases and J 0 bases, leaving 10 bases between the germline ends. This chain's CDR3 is CARSLGQGISNQPQHF. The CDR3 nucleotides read TGTGCCAGAAGCTTGGGGCAGGGCATTAGCAATCAGCCCCAGCATTTT.

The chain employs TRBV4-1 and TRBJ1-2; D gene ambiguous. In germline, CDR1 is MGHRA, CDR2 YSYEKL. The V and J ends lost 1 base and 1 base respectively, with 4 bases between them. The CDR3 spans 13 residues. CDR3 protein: CASSQVSNYGYTF. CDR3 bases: TGCGCCAGCAGCCAAGTCAGTAACTATGGCTACACCTTC.

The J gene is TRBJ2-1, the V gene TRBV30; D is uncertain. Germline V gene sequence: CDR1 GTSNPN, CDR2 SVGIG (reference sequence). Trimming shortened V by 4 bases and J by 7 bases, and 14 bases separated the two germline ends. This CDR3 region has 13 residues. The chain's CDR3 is CAWTSGVGNEQFF. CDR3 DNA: TGTGCCTGGACATCTGGAGTTGGAAATGAGCAGTTCTTC.

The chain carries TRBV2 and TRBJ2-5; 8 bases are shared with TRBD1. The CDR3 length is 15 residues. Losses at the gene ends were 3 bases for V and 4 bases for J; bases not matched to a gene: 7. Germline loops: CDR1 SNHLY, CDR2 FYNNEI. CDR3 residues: CASSEQGAASETQYF. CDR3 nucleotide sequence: TGTGCCAGCAGTGAGCAGGGGGCGGCCTCAGAGACCCAGTACTTC. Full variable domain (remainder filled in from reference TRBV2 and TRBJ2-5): EPEVTQTPSHQVTQMGQEVILRCVPISNHLYFYWYRQILGQKVEFLVSFYNNEISEKSEIFDDQFSVERPDGSNFTLKIRSTKLEDSAMYFCASSEQGAASETQYFGPGTRLLVL.

The CDR3 DNA reads TGTGCCAGCAGCTTAGGAACAGGGGTTTTCTACGAGCAGTACTTC. Its translation: CASSLGTGVFYEQYF. The rearrangement joins TRBV7-2 to TRBJ2-7; 7 positions agree with TRBD1. J was trimmed by 3 bases and V by 1 base; bases with no gene match: 6. Germline V gives CDR1 SGHTA, CDR2 FQGNSA. This CDR3 is 15 amino acids long.

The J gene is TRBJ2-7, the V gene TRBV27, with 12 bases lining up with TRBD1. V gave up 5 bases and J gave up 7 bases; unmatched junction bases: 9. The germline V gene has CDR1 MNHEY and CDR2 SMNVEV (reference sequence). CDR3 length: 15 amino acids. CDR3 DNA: TGTGCCAGCAGTACCCCGGGACAGGGGGCTGGAGAGCAGTACTTC. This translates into CASSTPGQGAGEQYF.

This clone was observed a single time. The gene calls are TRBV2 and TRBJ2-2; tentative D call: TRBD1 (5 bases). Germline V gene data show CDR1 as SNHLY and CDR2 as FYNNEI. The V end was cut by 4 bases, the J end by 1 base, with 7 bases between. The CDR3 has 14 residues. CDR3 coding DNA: TGTGCCAGCAGTGGTACAGGGAACACCGGGGAGCTGTTTTTT. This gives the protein CASSGTGNTGELFF.

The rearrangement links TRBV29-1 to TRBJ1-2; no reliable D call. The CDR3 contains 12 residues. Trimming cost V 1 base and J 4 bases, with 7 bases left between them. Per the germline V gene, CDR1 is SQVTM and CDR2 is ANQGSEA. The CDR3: CSVEAGGYGYTF. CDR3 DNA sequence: TGCAGCGTTGAAGCGGGAGGCTATGGCTACACCTTC.

The CDR3 loop reads CASSLQGQDNEQFF. As DNA, the CDR3 is TGTGCCAGCAGTTTGCAGGGACAAGACAATGAGCAGTTCTTC. The genes are TRBV27 and TRBJ2-1, with D perhaps matching TRBD1 (6 bases). CDR3 length equals 14 residues. CDR1 and CDR2 (germline): MNHEY, SMNVEV (reference sequence). V was clipped by 3 bases and J by 5 bases, with 11 bases between them.

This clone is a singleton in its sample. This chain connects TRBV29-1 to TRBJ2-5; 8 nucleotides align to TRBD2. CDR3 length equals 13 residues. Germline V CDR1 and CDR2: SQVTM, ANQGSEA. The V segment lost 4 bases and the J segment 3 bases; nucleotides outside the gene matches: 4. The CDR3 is CSVAERGKETQYF. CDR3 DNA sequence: TGCAGCGTTGCGGAGCGGGGGAAAGAGACCCAGTACTTC.

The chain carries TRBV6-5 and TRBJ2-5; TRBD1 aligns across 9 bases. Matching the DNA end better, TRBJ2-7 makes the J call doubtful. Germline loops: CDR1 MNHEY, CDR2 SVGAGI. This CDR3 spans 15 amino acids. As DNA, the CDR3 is TGTGCCAGCAGTTACAGAGACAGGGGGGGCTACGAGCAGTACTTC. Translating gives CASSYRDRGGYEQYF.

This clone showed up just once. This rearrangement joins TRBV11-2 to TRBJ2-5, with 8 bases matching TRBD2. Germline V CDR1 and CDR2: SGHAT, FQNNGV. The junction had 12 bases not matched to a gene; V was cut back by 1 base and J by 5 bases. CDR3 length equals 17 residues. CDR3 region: CASSLVWDREGRETQYF. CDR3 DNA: TGTGCCAGCAGCTTAGTATGGGATCGGGAGGGCCGGGAGACCCAGTACTTC.

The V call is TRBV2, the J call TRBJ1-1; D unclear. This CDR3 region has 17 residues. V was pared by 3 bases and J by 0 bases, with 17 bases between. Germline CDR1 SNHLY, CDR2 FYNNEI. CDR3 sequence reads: CASSDLGSLTMNTEAFF. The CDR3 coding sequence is TGTGCCAGCAGTGATCTGGGCAGTCTTACCATGAACACTGAAGCTTTCTTT.

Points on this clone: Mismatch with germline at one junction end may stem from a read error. The CDR3 protein is CASSLVGTSGSRLNF. The CDR3 nucleotides read TGTGCCAGCAGCTTAGTAGGGACTAGCGGGAGTAGGTTGAACTTC. The chain joins TRBV11-2 to TRBJ2-7; 14 bases align to TRBD2. The length of the CDR3 is 15 residues. The germline V gene has CDR1 SGHAT and CDR2 FQNNGV.

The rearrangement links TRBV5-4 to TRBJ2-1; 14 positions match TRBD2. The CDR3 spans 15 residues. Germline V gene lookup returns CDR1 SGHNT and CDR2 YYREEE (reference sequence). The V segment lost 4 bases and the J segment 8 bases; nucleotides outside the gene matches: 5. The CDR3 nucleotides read TGTGCCAGCAGCCGGGGACTAGCGGGAGTAGATGAGCAGTTCTTC. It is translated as CASSRGLAGVDEQFF.

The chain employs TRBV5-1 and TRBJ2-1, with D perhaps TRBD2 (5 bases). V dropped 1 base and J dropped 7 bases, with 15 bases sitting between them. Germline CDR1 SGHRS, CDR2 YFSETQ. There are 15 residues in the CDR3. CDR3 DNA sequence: TGCGCCAGCAGCTTGAATGGCGGGCCAAGGAATGAGCAGTTCTTC. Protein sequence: CASSLNGGPRNEQFF. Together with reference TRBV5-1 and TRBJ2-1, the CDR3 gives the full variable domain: KAGVTQTPRYLIKTRGQQVTLSCSPISGHRSVSWYQQTPGQGLQFLFEYFSETQRNKGNFPGRFSGRQFSNSRSEMNVSTLELGDSALYLCASSLNGGPRNEQFFGPGTRLTVL.

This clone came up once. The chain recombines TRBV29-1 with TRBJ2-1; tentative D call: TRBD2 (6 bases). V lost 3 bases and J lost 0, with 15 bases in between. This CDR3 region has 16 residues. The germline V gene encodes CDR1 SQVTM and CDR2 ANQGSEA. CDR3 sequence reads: CSVDAGPSSSYNEQFF. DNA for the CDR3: TGCAGCGTTGATGCGGGACCGTCCAGCTCCTACAATGAGCAGTTCTTC.